This is a list of T cell receptor beta chains from one sample in a study of T cells after yellow fever vaccination. TCRdb called the 5' RACE reads again in MiXCR, with one record for every CDR3 protein. The sample lists roughly 160,000 distinct CDR3 sequences; roughly 8.8% were seen once. The sequencing used CD8+ T cells sorted from PBMCs, collected 45 days after the yellow fever booster vaccination. The receptor source for this set is a man between 18 and 29 years old who received the YFV17D yellow fever vaccine. Both conserved end residues are part of each CDR3. The order of the fields is V gene, clone size, D gene, J gene, CDR3 protein, CDR3 DNA. A D gene is named only where the DNA matches it firmly. Size tells how often a clone was seen (once, few, many) or the class of an expanded clone, and some rows leave it out.

TRBV7-2	.	.	TRBJ2-3	CASSAGVGGSGTDTQYF	TGTGCCAGCAGCGCGGGGGTAGGGGGCTCGGGCACAGATACGCAGTATTTT
TRBV1	few	.	TRBJ2-3	CTSGTQGTDTQYF	TGCACCAGCGGGACCCAGGGCACAGATACGCAGTATTTT
TRBV9	few	.	TRBJ2-3	CASTSRGGDTDTQYF	TGTGCCAGCACCTCGCGAGGGGGGGACACAGATACGCAGTATTTT
TRBV4-1	few	TRBD1	TRBJ1-5	CASSQTPLGQRTWSNQPQHF	TGCGCCAGCAGCCAGACACCGTTGGGACAGAGAACCTGGAGCAATCAGCCCCAGCATTTT
TRBV5-5	few	TRBD1	TRBJ2-5	CASSLEQGRGETQYF	TGTGCCAGCAGCTTGGAACAGGGGCGTGGAGAGACCCAGTACTTC
TRBV27	many	.	TRBJ2-3	CASSLGGEDTQYF	TGTGCCAGCAGTTTAGGAGGTGAGGATACGCAGTATTTT
TRBV24-1	many	.	TRBJ2-1	CATSDTRTATFNEQFF	TGTGCCACCAGTGATACCCGGACCGCGACCTTCAATGAGCAGTTCTTC
TRBV25-1	.	.	TRBJ1-6	CASSDSPLHF	TGTGCCAGCAGTGATTCACCCCTCCACTTT
TRBV7-7	once	.	TRBJ2-2	CASCVGTPGTGELFF	TGTGCTAGCTGCGTCGGGACCCCGGGCACCGGGGAGCTGTTTTTT
TRBV7-9	few	.	TRBJ2-7	CASSLSTSQSYEQYF	TGTGCCAGCAGCTTATCCACTTCTCAGTCCTACGAGCAGTACTTC
TRBV24-1	.	.	TRBJ2-3	CATSDLTASTDTQYF	TGTGCCACCAGTGATCTGACAGCTAGCACAGATACGCAGTATTTT
TRBV3-1	.	TRBD2	TRBJ2-3	CASSQLLAGSTDTQYF	TGTGCCAGCAGCCAATTACTAGCGGGAAGCACAGATACGCAGTATTTT
TRBV6-1	few	.	TRBJ2-2	CATKTGTPTGELFF	TGTGCCACCAAGACCGGGACCCCCACCGGGGAGCTGTTTTTT
TRBV10-3	.	TRBD2	TRBJ2-2	CATLTSGGSNTGELFF	TGTGCCACTCTGACTAGCGGGGGGTCGAACACCGGGGAGCTGTTTTTT
TRBV6-5	.	TRBD1	TRBJ2-7	CASTRDRAPVYEQYF	TGTGCCAGCACCCGCGACAGGGCCCCCGTCTACGAGCAGTACTTC
TRBV7-9	.	TRBD2	TRBJ2-5	CASSGTSGGSGTQYF	TGTGCCAGCAGTGGGACTAGCGGGGGATCGGGGACCCAGTACTTC
TRBV18	few	.	TRBJ2-5	CASSPREQGDKETQYF	TGTGCCAGCTCACCCCGCGAACAGGGAGACAAAGAGACCCAGTACTTC
TRBV4-1	.	TRBD1	TRBJ1-1	CASSHPGQGTEAFF	TGCGCCAGCAGCCACCCGGGACAGGGAACTGAAGCTTTCTTT